This T cell receptor beta chain came from a study of blood T cell repertoires in COVID-19. Germline values: CDR1 MDHEN, CDR2 SYDVKM. CDR3 size: 14 residues. Trimming cost V 4 bases and J 8 bases; bases outside gene matches: 10. Repertoires were generated with immunoSEQ multiplex PCR, while TCRdb's copy carries only in-frame clones and drops some. The data show 350,000 or so clones, with 92% seen just once and around 20% held by the top ten. This receptor was taken from a woman between 25 and 40 years old who had recovered from COVID-19. The rearrangement joins TRBV28 to TRBJ1-2; 7 bases are a match to TRBD1. The sample taken for sequencing was PBMCs or T cells enriched from blood (not recorded which). This chain's CDR3 is CASSSTPRGRGYTF. CDR3 DNA sequence: TGTGCCAGCAGTTCGACACCAAGGGGGCGAGGCTACACCTTC.